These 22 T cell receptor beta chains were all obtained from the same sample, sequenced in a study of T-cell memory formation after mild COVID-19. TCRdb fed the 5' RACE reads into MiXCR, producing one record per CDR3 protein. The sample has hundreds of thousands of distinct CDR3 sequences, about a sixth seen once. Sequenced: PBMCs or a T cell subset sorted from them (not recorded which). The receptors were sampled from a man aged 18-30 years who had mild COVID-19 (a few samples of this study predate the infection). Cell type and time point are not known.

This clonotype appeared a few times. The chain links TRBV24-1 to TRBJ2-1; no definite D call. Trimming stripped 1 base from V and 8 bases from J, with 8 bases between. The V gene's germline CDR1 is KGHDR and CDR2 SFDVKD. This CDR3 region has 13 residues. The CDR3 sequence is CATSDLGPDEQFF. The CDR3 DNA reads TGTGCCACCAGTGATTTAGGCCCCGATGAGCAGTTCTTC.

The CDR3 region has the DNA TGTGCCAGCAACCCGTTCCTTTATGGCTACACCTTC. Amino acids: CASNPFLYGYTF. The chain combines TRBV2 with TRBJ1-2; the D is unclear. There are 12 residues in the CDR3. Deletions cut 7 bases from V and 5 bases from J, with 11 bases between. Germline CDR1 reads SNHLY; CDR2 reads FYNNEI.

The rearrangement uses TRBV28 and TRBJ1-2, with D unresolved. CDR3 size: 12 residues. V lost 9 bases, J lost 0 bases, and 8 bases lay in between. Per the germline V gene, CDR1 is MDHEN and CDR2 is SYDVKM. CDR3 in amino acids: CASSRANYGYTF. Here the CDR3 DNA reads TGTGCCAGTTCCAGAGCTAACTATGGCTACACCTTC.

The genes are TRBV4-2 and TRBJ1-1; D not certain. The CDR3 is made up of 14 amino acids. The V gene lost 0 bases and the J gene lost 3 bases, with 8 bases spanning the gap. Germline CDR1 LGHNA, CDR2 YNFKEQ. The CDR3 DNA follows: TGTGCCAGCAGCCAAGAATATGAGCACACTGAAGCTTTCTTT. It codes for CASSQEYEHTEAFF.

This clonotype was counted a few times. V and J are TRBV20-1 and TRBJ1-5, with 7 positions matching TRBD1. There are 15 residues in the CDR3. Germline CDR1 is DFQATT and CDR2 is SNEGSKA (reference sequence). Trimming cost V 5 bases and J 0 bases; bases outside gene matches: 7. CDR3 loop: CSAPRQGYSNQPQHF. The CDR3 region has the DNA TGCAGTGCTCCCAGACAGGGCTATAGCAATCAGCCCCAGCATTTT.

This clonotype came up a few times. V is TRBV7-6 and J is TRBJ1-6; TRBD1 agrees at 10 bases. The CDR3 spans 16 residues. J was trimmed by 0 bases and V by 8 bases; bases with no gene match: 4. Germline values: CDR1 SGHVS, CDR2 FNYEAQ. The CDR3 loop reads CASGTGVSSYNSPLHF. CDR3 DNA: TGTGCCAGCGGGACAGGGGTCAGCTCCTATAATTCACCCCTCCACTTT.

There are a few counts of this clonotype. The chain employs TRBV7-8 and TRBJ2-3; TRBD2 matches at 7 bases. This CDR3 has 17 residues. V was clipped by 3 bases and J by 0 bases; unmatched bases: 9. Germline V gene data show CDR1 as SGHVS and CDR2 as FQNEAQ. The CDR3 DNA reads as TGTGCCAGCAGCTTGTTAGCGGGCGATCTTAGCACAGATACGCAGTATTTT. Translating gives CASSLLAGDLSTDTQYF.

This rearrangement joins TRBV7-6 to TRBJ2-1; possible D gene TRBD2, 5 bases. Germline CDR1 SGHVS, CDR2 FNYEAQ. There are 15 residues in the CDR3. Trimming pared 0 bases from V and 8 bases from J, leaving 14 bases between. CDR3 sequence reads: CASSLALVSGDEQFF. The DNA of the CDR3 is TGTGCCAGCAGCTTAGCCCTGGTTTCCGGGGATGAGCAGTTCTTC.

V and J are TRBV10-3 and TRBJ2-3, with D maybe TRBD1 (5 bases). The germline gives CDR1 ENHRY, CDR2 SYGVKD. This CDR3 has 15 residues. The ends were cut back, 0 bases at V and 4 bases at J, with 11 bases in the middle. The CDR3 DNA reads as TGTGCCATCAGTGAGTCATCAGGGCTCCCAGATACGCAGTATTTT. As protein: CAISESSGLPDTQYF.

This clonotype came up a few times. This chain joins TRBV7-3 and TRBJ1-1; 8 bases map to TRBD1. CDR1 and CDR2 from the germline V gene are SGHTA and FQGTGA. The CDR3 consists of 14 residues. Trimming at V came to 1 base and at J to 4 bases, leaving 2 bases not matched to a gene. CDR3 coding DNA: TGTGCCAGCAGCTTAAGGGGACAGGCCACTGAAGCTTTCTTT. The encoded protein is CASSLRGQATEAFF.

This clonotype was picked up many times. CDR3 residues: CAIGQQVNQPQHF. In DNA, the CDR3 is TGTGCCATCGGACAGCAAGTCAATCAGCCCCAGCATTTT. The chain joins TRBV10-3 to TRBJ1-5, with D perhaps matching TRBD1 (6 bases). Germline V lookup: CDR1 ENHRY, CDR2 SYGVKD. V lost 8 bases and J 3 bases, leaving 11 bases between the germline ends. The CDR3 covers 13 residues.

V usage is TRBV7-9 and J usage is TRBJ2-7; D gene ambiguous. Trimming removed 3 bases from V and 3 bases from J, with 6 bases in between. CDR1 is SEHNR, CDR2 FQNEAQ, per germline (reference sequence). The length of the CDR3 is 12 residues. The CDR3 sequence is CASSLGDYEQYV. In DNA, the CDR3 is TGTGCCAGCAGCTTGGGCGACTACGAGCAGTACGTC.

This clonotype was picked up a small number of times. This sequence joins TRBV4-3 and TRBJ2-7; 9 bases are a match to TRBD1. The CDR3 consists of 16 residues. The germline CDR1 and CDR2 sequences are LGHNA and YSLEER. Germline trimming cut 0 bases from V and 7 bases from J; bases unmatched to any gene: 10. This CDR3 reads CASSQDMGTGTGEQYF. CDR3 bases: TGCGCCAGCAGCCAAGATATGGGGACAGGGACGGGGGAGCAGTACTTC.

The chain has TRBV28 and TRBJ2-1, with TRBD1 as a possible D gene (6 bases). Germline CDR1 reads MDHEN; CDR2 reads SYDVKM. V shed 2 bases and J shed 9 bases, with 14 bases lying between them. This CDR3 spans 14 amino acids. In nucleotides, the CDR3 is TGTGCCAGCAGTTTACCCCGGACAGTTTTTGAGCAGTTCTTC. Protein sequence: CASSLPRTVFEQFF.

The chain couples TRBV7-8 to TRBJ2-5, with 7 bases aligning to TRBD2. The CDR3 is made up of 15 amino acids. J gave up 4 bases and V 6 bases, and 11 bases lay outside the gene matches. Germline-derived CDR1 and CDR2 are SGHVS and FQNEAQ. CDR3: CASRRSTGGLETQYF. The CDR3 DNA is TGTGCCAGCAGGAGATCGACGGGGGGACTAGAGACCCAGTACTTC.

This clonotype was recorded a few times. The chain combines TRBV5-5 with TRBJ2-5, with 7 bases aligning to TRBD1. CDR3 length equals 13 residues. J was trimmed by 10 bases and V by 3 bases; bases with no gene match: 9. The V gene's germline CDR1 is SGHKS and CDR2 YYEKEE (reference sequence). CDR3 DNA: TGTGCCAGCAGCTCCAGCGGAGACAGGGACCAGTACTTC. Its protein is CASSSSGDRDQYF. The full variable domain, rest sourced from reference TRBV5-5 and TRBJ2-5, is DAGVTQSPTHLIKTRGQQVTLRCSPISGHKSVSWYQQVLGQGPQFIFQYYEKEERGRGNFPDRFSARQFPNYSSELNVNALLLGDSALYLCASSSSGDRDQYFGPGTRLLVL.

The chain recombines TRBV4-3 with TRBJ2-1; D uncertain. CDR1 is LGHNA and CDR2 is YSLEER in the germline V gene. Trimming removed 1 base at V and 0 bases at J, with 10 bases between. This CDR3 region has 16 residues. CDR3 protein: CASSQVVLSSYNEQFF. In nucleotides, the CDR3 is TGCGCCAGCAGCCAAGTGGTCTTGAGCTCCTACAATGAGCAGTTCTTC.

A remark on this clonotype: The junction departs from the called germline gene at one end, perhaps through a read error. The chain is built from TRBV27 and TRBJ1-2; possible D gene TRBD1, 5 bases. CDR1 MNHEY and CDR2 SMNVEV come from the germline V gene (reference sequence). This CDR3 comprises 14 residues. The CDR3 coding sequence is TGTGCCAGCAGACGCCTCCAGGGCAACTCTGGCTACACCTTC. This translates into CASRRLQGNSGYTF.

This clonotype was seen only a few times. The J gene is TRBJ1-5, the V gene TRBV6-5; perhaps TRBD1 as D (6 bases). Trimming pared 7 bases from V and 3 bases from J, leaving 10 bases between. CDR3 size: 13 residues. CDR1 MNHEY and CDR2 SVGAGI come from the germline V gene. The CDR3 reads CASKQGFNQPQHF. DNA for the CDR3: TGTGCCAGCAAACAGGGCTTCAATCAGCCCCAGCATTTT.

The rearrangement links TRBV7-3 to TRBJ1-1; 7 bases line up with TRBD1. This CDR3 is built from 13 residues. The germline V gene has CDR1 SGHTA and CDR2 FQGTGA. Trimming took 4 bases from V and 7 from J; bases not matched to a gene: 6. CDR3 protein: CASSSQRGLEAFF. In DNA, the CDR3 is TGTGCCAGCAGCTCCCAGAGGGGGCTTGAAGCTTTCTTT.

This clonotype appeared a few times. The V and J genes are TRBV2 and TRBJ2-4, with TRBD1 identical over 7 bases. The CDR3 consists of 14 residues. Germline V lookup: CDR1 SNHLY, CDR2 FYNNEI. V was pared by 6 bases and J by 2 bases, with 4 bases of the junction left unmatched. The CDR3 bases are TGTGCCAGCAGCCCACAGGGGACCAAAAACATTCAGTACTTC. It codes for CASSPQGTKNIQYF.

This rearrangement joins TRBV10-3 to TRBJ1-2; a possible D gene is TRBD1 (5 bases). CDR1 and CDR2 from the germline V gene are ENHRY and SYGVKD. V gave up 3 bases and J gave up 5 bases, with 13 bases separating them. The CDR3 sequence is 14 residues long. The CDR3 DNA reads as TGTGCCATCAGTGAATGGGGGGGAAGTTATGGCTACACCTTC. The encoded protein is CAISEWGGSYGYTF.